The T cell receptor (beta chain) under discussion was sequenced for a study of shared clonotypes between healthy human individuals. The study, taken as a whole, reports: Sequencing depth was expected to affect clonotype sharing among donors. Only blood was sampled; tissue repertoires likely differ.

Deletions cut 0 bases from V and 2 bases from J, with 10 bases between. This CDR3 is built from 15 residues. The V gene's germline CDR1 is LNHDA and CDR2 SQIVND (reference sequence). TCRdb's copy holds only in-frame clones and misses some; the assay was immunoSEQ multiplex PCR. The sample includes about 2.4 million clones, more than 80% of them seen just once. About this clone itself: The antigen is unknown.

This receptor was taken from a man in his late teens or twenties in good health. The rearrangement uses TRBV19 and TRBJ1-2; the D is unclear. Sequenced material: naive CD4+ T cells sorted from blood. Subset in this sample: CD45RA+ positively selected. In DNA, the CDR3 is TGTGCCAGTAGTATAGATCGGACGGGGAACTATGGCTACACCTTC. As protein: CASSIDRTGNYGYTF.